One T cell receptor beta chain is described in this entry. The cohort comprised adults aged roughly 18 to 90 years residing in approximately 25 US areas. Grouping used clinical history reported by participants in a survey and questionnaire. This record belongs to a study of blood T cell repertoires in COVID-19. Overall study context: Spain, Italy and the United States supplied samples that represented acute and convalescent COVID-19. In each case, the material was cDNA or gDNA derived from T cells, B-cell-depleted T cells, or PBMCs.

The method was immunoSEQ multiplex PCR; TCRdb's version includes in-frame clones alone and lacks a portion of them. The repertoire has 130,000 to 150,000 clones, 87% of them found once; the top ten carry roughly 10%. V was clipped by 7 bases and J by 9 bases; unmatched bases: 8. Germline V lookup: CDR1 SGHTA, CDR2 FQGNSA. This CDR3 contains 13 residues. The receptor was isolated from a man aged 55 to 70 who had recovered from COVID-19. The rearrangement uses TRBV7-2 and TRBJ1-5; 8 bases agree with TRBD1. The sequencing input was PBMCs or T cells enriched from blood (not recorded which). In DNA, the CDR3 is TGTGCCAGCAACCAGGGGGCCACCGGGCCCCAGCATTTT. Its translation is CASNQGATGPQHF. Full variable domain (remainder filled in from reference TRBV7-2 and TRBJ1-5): GAGVSQSPSNKVTEKGKDVELRCDPISGHTALYWYRQSLGQGLEFLIYFQGNSAPDKSGLPSDRFSAERTGGSVSTLTIQRTQQEDSAVYLCASNQGATGPQHFGDGTRLSIL.